This T cell receptor beta chain was observed in a study of blood T cell repertoires in COVID-19 (dated by TCRdb to the early 2020s). With regard to the full study: Collaborator samples came from the United States, Italy and Spain and covered acute and convalescent phases of COVID-19. The prospective study material was composed of cDNA or gDNA derived from T cells, B-cell-depleted T cells, or PBMCs. Deeply sampled blood TCRbeta repertoires from subjects exposed to, actively infected with, or recovered from COVID-19 were included in the dataset. A freely available public database, intended as a resource for researchers studying the immune response to SARS-CoV-2, is where the repertoires were released. The samples were drawn from the first 160 participants of the ongoing ImmuneRACE study and from 1,254 subjects provided by 6 global collaborators. Sample metadata almost always included a de-identified subject ID, COVID-19 status, age in years and sex. Where available, HLA class I and class II types were obtained from metadata supplied by the sample provider rather than from assay-based typing. The research as a whole found: How much clinical and demographic metadata was included differed by source and by participant, and the metadata was provided uncurated.

Its CDR3 holds 14 amino acids, cysteine through phenylalanine. Solely the CDR3 DNA is kept, with 42 bases framed from the first base. CDR1 and CDR2, looked up from the germline V gene, are SGHRS and YFSETQ. Relative to germline, V is 4 bases shorter and J is 1 base shorter, with 12 bases between their ends. TCRbeta CDR3 regions were amplified from genomic DNA using the immunoSEQ Assay, a bias-controlled multiplex PCR. Per the authors' processing: The number of nucleated cells in each sample was estimated by amplification of reference gene primers within the assay. Sequence reads were collapsed and filtered to measure the absolute abundance of every unique TCRbeta CDR3 rearrangement. For each sample, productive Simpson clonality was calculated by taking the square root of Simpson's diversity index across productive rearrangements. TCRdb obtained this table from immuneACCESS and retained in-frame rearrangements with V and J assigned. These tables miss some clones; where compared with another copy, unresolved V genes account for less than half of the shortfall, and the remainder is unexplained. Clone size and the V and J calls come from that table; the DNA yielded D and trimming. Across this sample there are roughly 220,000 clones, with around 80% seen only once. The ten largest clones add up to approximately 6% of the sample.

This clone was seen once. Its antigen has not been determined. It has no much larger one-base neighbor in the sample; base qualities were not kept. Whole blood was collected in K2EDTA tubes by collaborating institutions according to the institutions' own protocols. For TCRbeta analysis, collaborator samples were shipped as frozen whole blood, as isolated PBMCs, or as DNA extracted from either sample type. This receptor was obtained from an older woman with acute or convalescent COVID-19. What was sequenced was peripheral blood. This receptor chain uses TRBV5-1 and TRBJ2-7, with no D gene named confidently. CDR3 protein: CASSDTDGSYEQYF. The nucleotides read TGCGCCAGCAGCGACACGGATGGGTCCTACGAGCAGTACTTC.